This T cell receptor beta chain was obtained from a study of OX40 agonist ivuxolimab in advanced cancers. The CDR3 covers 16 residues. Trimming stripped 1 base from V and 4 bases from J, with 13 bases between. Germline V gene sequence: CDR1 MNHEY, CDR2 SMNVEV (reference sequence). Assay: immunoSEQ multiplex PCR; the TCRdb copy retains only in-frame clones and omits some. This table holds roughly 90,000 clones, around 85% found once. V and J are TRBV27 and TRBJ1-4; a weak D match, TRBD1 (6 bases). The sequencing here drew on CD4+ or CD8+ T cells sorted from blood, taken in a trial of the OX40 agonist ivuxolimab. The source of this sequence is an adult with an advanced solid tumor such as melanoma, head and neck, liver or kidney cancer. The CDR3 is CASSLWRLGGNEKLFF. The CDR3 region has the DNA TGTGCCAGCAGTTTATGGCGGTTAGGGGGTAATGAAAAACTGTTTTTT.